What follows describes a single T cell receptor beta chain. Profiling relied on immunoSEQ multiplex PCR, and the TCRdb table lists in-frame clones only, not all of them. The sample lists about 1,400 clones, about 83% occurring once. This CDR3 region has 16 residues. The germline V and J ends were trimmed by 0 bases and 3 bases, with 11 bases remaining between them. Germline V lookup: CDR1 MRHNA, CDR2 SNTAGT. This sample was included in a study of graft-versus-host responses after intestinal transplantation. Sequenced material: PBMCs, taken 33 days after intestinal transplant. The chain links TRBV6-4 to TRBJ2-2; perhaps D is TRBD1 or TRBD2 (5 bases each). This TCR derives from a human patient who received an intestinal transplant, so some T cells may come from the graft donor. CDR3 loop: CASSDSTRGDTGELFF. The CDR3 DNA follows: TGTGCCAGCAGTGACTCGACGAGGGGAGACACCGGGGAGCTGTTTTTT.